The 15 T cell receptor beta chains presented below share a single source sample, sequenced in a study of T cell changes during pregnancy in multiple sclerosis. The repertoire was sequenced with immunoSEQ multiplex PCR; TCRdb's copy has only in-frame clones and lacks some. In the table there are fewer than 65,000 clones, more than 75% of which are singletons. Sequenced here: peripheral blood, sampled in the first trimester of pregnancy. The origin of the receptors is a female donor in good health, enrolled as a control in a pregnancy study.

The chain has TRBV28 and TRBJ1-1, with 9 bases fitting TRBD1. Losses at the gene ends were 7 bases for V and 4 bases for J; bases not matched to a gene: 10. The CDR3 totals 15 residues. Germline V gene data show CDR1 as MDHEN and CDR2 as SYDVKM. The CDR3 DNA reads as TGTGCCAGCATCACACAGGGGGCGCAGGGCACTGAAGCTTTCTTT. It is translated as CASITQGAQGTEAFF.

The V gene is TRBV2, the J gene TRBJ2-7; no firm D call. V lost 5 bases, J lost 1 base, and 15 bases lay in between. The germline V gene encodes CDR1 SNHLY and CDR2 FYNNEI. The length of the CDR3 is 15 residues. CDR3 DNA sequence: TGTGCCAGCAGTCTCACCTTCCTGCGATCCTACGAGCAGTACTTC. Translated: CASSLTFLRSYEQYF. Complete variable domain (other parts from reference TRBV2 and TRBJ2-7): EPEVTQTPSHQVTQMGQEVILRCVPISNHLYFYWYRQILGQKVEFLVSFYNNEISEKSEIFDDQFSVERPDGSNFTLKIRSTKLEDSAMYFCASSLTFLRSYEQYFGPGTRLTVT.

This clone was counted a few times. This chain uses TRBV2 with TRBJ1-2; D call uncertain. This CDR3 spans 12 amino acids. Looked up from germline, CDR1 is SNHLY and CDR2 is FYNNEI. V lost 1 base and J 8 bases, leaving 8 bases between the germline ends. The CDR3 nucleotides are TGTGCCAGCAGTGAAGGGGTGCGGGGCTACACCTTC. This sequence encodes CASSEGVRGYTF.

A remark on this clone: The junction departs from the called germline gene at one end, perhaps through a read error. The chain carries TRBV7-9 and TRBJ1-3; 8 bases line up with TRBD1. This CDR3 spans 13 amino acids. Germline V CDR1 and CDR2: SEHNR, FQNEAQ (reference sequence). CDR3 sequence: CANSGQGLDTIYF. The CDR3 DNA sequence: TGTGCCAACAGCGGACAGGGCCTGGACACCATATATTTT.

This chain joins TRBV5-1 and TRBJ2-3, with 14 bases matching TRBD2. CDR3 size: 17 residues. Germline CDR1 reads SGHRS; CDR2 reads YFSETQ. The junction had 1 base not matched to a gene; V was cut back by 0 bases and J by 1 base. The CDR3 nucleotides read TGCGCCAGCAGCTTGGAGGGACTAGCGGGGGGCACAGATACGCAGTATTTT. This sequence encodes CASSLEGLAGGTDTQYF.

The chain is built from TRBV2 and TRBJ2-7; D unresolved. Germline V gene data show CDR1 as SNHLY and CDR2 as FYNNEI. V lost 4 bases and J lost 1, with 5 bases in between. The CDR3 is 12 residues long. The CDR3 protein is CASSGGSYEQYF. CDR3 sequence (DNA): TGTGCCAGCAGTGGCGGTTCCTACGAGCAGTACTTC.

The V and J genes are TRBV5-1 and TRBJ2-7; D is perhaps TRBD1 (6 bases). The V gene's germline CDR1 is SGHRS and CDR2 YFSETQ. Trimming stripped 3 bases from V and 2 bases from J, with 15 bases between. The CDR3 runs 15 residues. This CDR3 reads CASSSGDSATYEQYF. CDR3 nucleotide sequence: TGCGCCAGCAGCTCAGGGGATTCAGCTACCTACGAGCAGTACTTC.

This clone was seen a single time. The rearrangement uses TRBV7-2 and TRBJ1-2, with 9 bases fitting TRBD1. The CDR3 is 16 amino acids. The J segment lost 5 bases and the V segment lost 5 bases, leaving 12 bases of the junction unmatched. Per the germline V gene, CDR1 is SGHTA and CDR2 is FQGNSA. The CDR3 region has the DNA TGTGCCAGCAGCGTGCCAAGGACAGGGGCCAGTTATGGCTACACCTTC. Protein: CASSVPRTGASYGYTF.

The gene calls are TRBV19 and TRBJ2-1; weak D call: TRBD1 (6 bases). V lost 7 bases and J 5 bases, leaving 12 bases between the germline ends. Germline V lookup: CDR1 LNHDA, CDR2 SQIVND (reference sequence). The CDR3 has 13 residues. The CDR3 DNA reads as TGTGCCAGTACCACAGGGAATCACAATGAGCAGTTCTTC. Translated: CASTTGNHNEQFF.

The rearrangement joins TRBV5-1 to TRBJ2-2, with TRBD1 matching over 7 bases. Germline V gene data show CDR1 as SGHRS and CDR2 as YFSETQ. V was clipped by 1 base and J by 1 base; unmatched bases: 1. CDR3 length equals 15 residues. As DNA, the CDR3 is TGCGCCAGCAGCTTGCCAGGGGGGAACACCGGGGAGCTGTTTTTT. Protein: CASSLPGGNTGELFF.

In this sample, this clone turned up a few times. The chain links TRBV20-1 to TRBJ2-7, with D perhaps TRBD2 (6 bases). The germline V gene encodes CDR1 DFQATT and CDR2 SNEGSKA (reference sequence). Trimming removed 2 bases at V and 7 bases at J, with 9 bases between. This CDR3 spans 11 amino acids. The CDR3 reads CSARLAREQYF. The CDR3 bases are TGCAGTGCTAGACTAGCGAGGGAGCAGTACTTC.

The sample holds one count of this clone. The J gene is TRBJ2-7, the V gene TRBV4-1; 8 nucleotides line up with TRBD1. The length of the CDR3 is 16 residues. Germline trimming cut 0 bases from V and 3 bases from J; bases unmatched to any gene: 7. CDR1 and CDR2 from the germline V gene are MGHRA and YSYEKL. In DNA, the CDR3 is TGCGCCAGCAGCCAAGATATGACAGGGGAAGACTACGAGCAGTACTTC. It yields the protein CASSQDMTGEDYEQYF.

V usage is TRBV6-5 and J usage is TRBJ1-1; 8 nucleotides align to TRBD1. V shed 11 bases and J 5 bases; nucleotides not matched to a gene: 7. This CDR3 contains 12 residues. CDR1 is MNHEY, CDR2 SVGAGI, per germline. As DNA, the CDR3 is TGTGCCGCCTTGACAGGGGATACTGAAGCTTTCTTT. Translated: CAALTGDTEAFF.

The gene calls are TRBV9 and TRBJ2-7; 8 bases map to TRBD1. Germline CDR1 reads SGDLS; CDR2 reads YYNGEE. The CDR3 runs 15 residues. After removal of 4 bases from V and 2 bases from J, the junction contained 8 bases not matched to a gene. The CDR3 spells CASSPPGQATYEQYF. The CDR3 nucleotides read TGTGCCAGCAGCCCGCCGGGACAGGCGACCTACGAGCAGTACTTC.

V gene TRBV18 combines with J gene TRBJ2-3; 7 bases agree with TRBD1. Germline V gene data show CDR1 as KGHSH and CDR2 as LQKENI. CDR3 length equals 15 residues. Trimming took 4 bases from V and 2 from J; bases not matched to a gene: 6. CDR3 coding DNA: TGTGCCAGCTCACAGGGACAGTCCTCCACAGATACGCAGTATTTT. This codes for CASSQGQSSTDTQYF.